What follows is one TCR beta chain and its context. The V and J ends lost 8 bases and 5 bases respectively, with 16 bases between them. CDR3 length: 14 amino acids. Germline CDR1 and CDR2: MDHEN and SYDVKM. Under the authors' procedure: Quantification of nucleated cells was approximated via reference gene primer amplification. Method: immunoSEQ multiplex PCR; TCRdb's copy keeps in-frame clones and lacks some. Clonal size and the V and J genes are those of that table, whereas D and trimming came from the DNA. The sample comprises 80,000 to 100,000 clones, around four fifths of which are singletons, and approximately 15% rests with the top ten. These data originate in a study of blood T cell repertoires in COVID-19. Looking at the study overall: The study drew acute and convalescent COVID-19 samples from the United States, Italy and Spain. The cDNA or gDNA used as material had been derived from T cells, B-cell-depleted T cells, or PBMCs.

The chain joins TRBV28 to TRBJ1-5, with D unresolved. Sample: peripheral blood. The receptor comes from a human donor in a cohort sampled during active COVID-19. CDR3 region: CASWTRVNYQPQHF. The CDR3 DNA reads TGTGCCAGCTGGACGCGGGTTAACTATCAGCCCCAGCATTTT.